The 29 T cell receptor beta chains in this list originate from one sample, sequenced in a study of blood T cells in healthy people across ages. With a J-beta primer mix and a sample-barcoded 5' primer, a second PCR ran 7 to 11 cycles. From the 5' RACE reads, TCRdb called clonotypes with MiXCR, one entry per CDR3 protein. The repertoire holds roughly 1,500,000 distinct CDR3 sequences, with roughly 30% as singletons. Source material: blood. Receptors originate from a woman younger than 45 in good health.

This clonotype was seen a handful of times. The rearrangement links TRBV6-5 to TRBJ2-5, with D perhaps matching TRBD1 or TRBD2 (5 bases each). Germline CDR1 MNHEY, CDR2 SVGAGI. Trimming took 4 bases from V and 4 from J, leaving 16 bases between them. This CDR3 is 15 amino acids long. The CDR3 is CASSLGSGDLETQYF. For the CDR3, the DNA is TGTGCCAGCAGTTTGGGTAGTGGGGACCTAGAGACCCAGTACTTC.

This clonotype was detected many times. V gene TRBV29-1 combines with J gene TRBJ2-1; 10 nucleotides match TRBD2. From germline, CDR1 is SQVTM and CDR2 ANQGSEA. This CDR3 is 15 amino acids long. V shed 4 bases, J shed 2 bases, and the junction held 5 bases outside the gene matches. CDR3 amino acids: CSVVRSGRAYNEQFF. CDR3 coding DNA: TGCAGCGTTGTGCGGAGCGGGAGGGCCTACAATGAGCAGTTCTTC.

This clonotype was seen only a few times. Germline is not matched at one junction end, which may reflect a read error. The chain has TRBV12-3 or TRBV12-4 and TRBJ2-1; the D gene is possibly TRBD2 (6 bases). CDR3 length equals 14 residues. CDR3 DNA: TGTACCAGCAGGGCTTTGGGGGGTCTGACTGAGCAGTTCTTC. Translation gives CTSRALGGLTEQFF.

The chain has TRBV15 and TRBJ2-7, with 7 bases that match TRBD1. Germline V gene data show CDR1 as LNHNV and CDR2 as YYDKDF (reference sequence). V lost 5 bases, J lost 3 bases, and 4 bases stayed unmatched. The CDR3 extends over 13 amino acids. For the CDR3, the DNA is TGTGCCACCAGCGGCTACAGGGGCTACGAGCAGTACTTC. Protein sequence: CATSGYRGYEQYF.

The table lists this clonotype with many counts. The J gene is TRBJ2-5, the V gene TRBV7-2; D perhaps matches TRBD2 (5 bases). The CDR3 is 13 amino acids. Germline CDR1 and CDR2: SGHTA and FQGNSA. Trimming removed 5 bases from V and 4 bases from J, with 11 bases in between. The CDR3 here is CASSLGTRETQYF. The DNA for the CDR3 is TGTGCCAGCAGCCTCGGCACTAGAGAGACCCAGTACTTC. The whole variable domain, filled in from reference TRBV7-2 and TRBJ2-5, reads GAGVSQSPSNKVTEKGKDVELRCDPISGHTALYWYRQSLGQGLEFLIYFQGNSAPDKSGLPSDRFSAERTGGSVSTLTIQRTQQEDSAVYLCASSLGTRETQYFGPGTRLLVL.

This clonotype was recorded many times. The chain employs TRBV20-1 and TRBJ2-5; 11 bases agree with TRBD2. The trim removed 5 bases at V and 4 bases at J, leaving 9 bases unmatched. Germline values: CDR1 DFQATT, CDR2 SNEGSKA (reference sequence). CDR3 size: 15 residues. CDR3: CSALRRSGGGETQYF. CDR3 sequence (DNA): TGCAGTGCTCTGCGACGTAGCGGGGGGGGAGAGACCCAGTACTTC.

The chain links TRBV29-1 to TRBJ2-2; D remains ambiguous. V was shortened by 5 bases and J by 1 base, with 2 bases between the two germline ends. In germline, CDR1 is SQVTM, CDR2 ANQGSEA. The CDR3 is 11 residues long. The CDR3 is CSVWNTGELFF. CDR3 nucleotides: TGCAGCGTTTGGAACACCGGGGAGCTGTTTTTT.

This clonotype was detected many times. The genes are TRBV4-1 and TRBJ2-7, with 9 bases matching TRBD2. The V gene's germline CDR1 is MGHRA and CDR2 YSYEKL. This CDR3 contains 15 residues. V was pared by 0 bases and J by 3 bases, with 3 bases of the junction left unmatched. In nucleotides, the CDR3 is TGCGCCAGCAGCCAAGAAGAACTAGCGGGCTACGAGCAGTACTTC. Translating gives CASSQEELAGYEQYF.

This clonotype was seen a handful of times. The chain links TRBV11-2 to TRBJ2-3; 7 positions match TRBD1. Germline CDR1 reads SGHAT; CDR2 reads FQNNGV. With V trimmed by 5 bases and J by 0 bases, 5 bases remained unmatched. The CDR3 loop spans 15 amino acids. CDR3 in DNA: TGTGCCAGCAGCCCGACGGGACAGAGCACAGATACGCAGTATTTT. It yields the protein CASSPTGQSTDTQYF.

The V gene is TRBV15, the J gene TRBJ1-5, with 8 bases aligning to TRBD1. CDR3 length: 16 amino acids. After removal of 3 bases from V and 1 base from J, the junction contained 5 bases not matched to a gene. Germline loops: CDR1 LNHNV, CDR2 YYDKDF (reference sequence). CDR3 DNA sequence: TGTGCCACCAGCAGCGGACAGGGCGTAAGCAATCAGCCCCAGCATTTT. Amino acid sequence: CATSSGQGVSNQPQHF.

The chain uses TRBV29-1 and TRBJ1-1; unclear D gene. Trimming took 6 bases from V and 4 from J, leaving 15 bases between them. Germline V CDR1 and CDR2: SQVTM, ANQGSEA. The CDR3 runs to 13 residues. The CDR3, as DNA: TGCAGCGTCCCCCGGGAGGGAGGCACTGAAGCTTTCTTT. Protein product: CSVPREGGTEAFF.

This clonotype occurred a few times. This chain links TRBV20-1 with TRBJ2-4; weak D call: TRBD2 (5 bases). The V gene lost 7 bases and the J gene lost 3 bases, with 13 bases spanning the gap. This CDR3 has 13 amino acids. In germline, CDR1 is DFQATT, CDR2 SNEGSKA (reference sequence). CDR3 DNA: TGCAGTGTCGACGAGGGCGGCAAAAACATTCAGTACTTC. As protein: CSVDEGGKNIQYF.

This clonotype has ten or more counts. V gene TRBV12-3 or TRBV12-4 combines with J gene TRBJ2-1; D not resolved. Trimming left V 6 bases short and J 7 bases short, with 19 bases between. The CDR3 contains 15 residues. This CDR3 is CASRPPGWRWNEQFF. As DNA, the CDR3 is TGTGCCAGCAGACCGCCTGGGTGGCGGTGGAATGAGCAGTTCTTC.

V is TRBV5-4 and J is TRBJ1-2, with 7 nucleotides matching TRBD1. The V and J ends lost 4 bases and 2 bases, in that order; junction bases with no gene match: 14. This CDR3 region has 17 residues. In germline, CDR1 is SGHNT, CDR2 YYREEE (reference sequence). CDR3 nucleotide sequence: TGTGCCAGCAGCCCGACAGGGTCCGGCCTCAGAAACTATGGCTACACCTTC. Translated, it gives CASSPTGSGLRNYGYTF. Combining the CDR3 with reference TRBV5-4 and TRBJ1-2 gives the whole variable domain ETGVTQSPTHLIKTRGQQVTLRCSSQSGHNTVSWYQQALGQGPQFIFQYYREEENGRGNFPPRFSGLQFPNYSSELNVNALELDDSALYLCASSPTGSGLRNYGYTFGSGTRLTVV.

Only one count was recorded for this clonotype. This chain links TRBV20-1 with TRBJ2-1, with 7 nucleotides matching TRBD1. V lost 5 bases, J lost 7 bases, and 14 bases stayed unmatched. Germline lookup yields CDR1 DFQATT and CDR2 SNEGSKA (reference sequence). This CDR3 comprises 15 residues. The CDR3 sequence is CSASPGTASPNEQFF. CDR3 sequence (DNA): TGCAGTGCTTCCCCCGGGACAGCCAGCCCTAATGAGCAGTTCTTC.

Ten or more counts support this clonotype. This chain connects TRBV2 to TRBJ2-7, with TRBD2 identical over 11 bases. This CDR3 has 17 residues. From germline, CDR1 is SNHLY and CDR2 FYNNEI. V lost 6 bases to trimming and J lost 9 bases; unmatched junction nucleotides: 19. CDR3 in amino acids: CASSPLVGLAGGTAQYF. CDR3 bases: TGTGCCAGCAGCCCCCTTGTCGGGCTAGCGGGGGGTACTGCGCAGTACTTC. Combining the CDR3 with reference TRBV2 and TRBJ2-7 gives the whole variable domain EPEVTQTPSHQVTQMGQEVILRCVPISNHLYFYWYRQILGQKVEFLVSFYNNEISEKSEIFDDQFSVERPDGSNFTLKIRSTKLEDSAMYFCASSPLVGLAGGTAQYFGPGTRLTVT.

This clonotype has only a few counts. V gene TRBV3-1 combines with J gene TRBJ1-1; D not resolved. The germline V and J ends were trimmed by 1 base and 0 bases, with 6 bases remaining between them. This CDR3 is 14 amino acids long. Germline-derived CDR1 and CDR2 are LGHDT and YNNKEL (reference sequence). As DNA, the CDR3 is TGTGCCAGCAGCCAAGTACTGTTGAACACTGAAGCTTTCTTT. It encodes CASSQVLLNTEAFF.

This chain uses TRBV6-1 with TRBJ2-7; D remains ambiguous. V was cut by 10 bases and J by 2 bases, with 15 bases left in between. The CDR3 contains 13 residues. Germline V gives CDR1 MNHNS, CDR2 SASEGT. The DNA for the CDR3 is TGTGCCACCCGACGGCAAGGCCCCTACGAGCAGTACTTC. The encoded protein is CATRRQGPYEQYF.

V is TRBV5-1 and J is TRBJ1-5, with unresolved D. The V gene's germline CDR1 is SGHRS and CDR2 YFSETQ. CDR3 length: 15 amino acids. V was clipped by 9 bases and J by 0 bases, with 16 bases between them. CDR3 region: CANNSDANSNQPQHF. CDR3 sequence (DNA): TGCGCCAACAACTCCGACGCGAATAGCAATCAGCCCCAGCATTTT. The full variable domain, in which reference TRBV5-1 and TRBJ1-5 provide the parts outside the CDR3, is KAGVTQTPRYLIKTRGQQVTLSCSPISGHRSVSWYQQTPGQGLQFLFEYFSETQRNKGNFPGRFSGRQFSNSRSEMNVSTLELGDSALYLCANNSDANSNQPQHFGDGTRLSIL.

This clonotype has only a few counts. The chain has TRBV9 and TRBJ1-1; tentatively, D is TRBD1 (6 bases). Trimming pared 0 bases from V and 4 bases from J, leaving 13 bases between. This CDR3 has 15 residues. Germline V gene data show CDR1 as SGDLS and CDR2 as YYNGEE. The CDR3: CASSVAEGGSTEAFF. DNA of the CDR3: TGTGCCAGCAGCGTAGCAGAAGGGGGTAGCACTGAAGCTTTCTTT.

As to this clonotype: Compared with germline, one end of the junction differs, possibly owing to a read error. The chain joins TRBV12-3 or TRBV12-4 to TRBJ2-3; 11 bases agree with TRBD1. The CDR3 covers 17 residues. CDR3: CASSLFPGTGGSDSQYF. The CDR3 region has the DNA TGTGCCAGCAGTTTATTTCCCGGGACAGGGGGATCAGATTCGCAGTATTTT.

Comment on this clonotype: Compared with germline, one end of the junction differs, possibly owing to a read error. The gene calls are TRBV27 and TRBJ2-5, with TRBD1 as a possible D gene (6 bases). The CDR3 consists of 17 residues. Germline V gene sequence: CDR1 MNHEY, CDR2 SMNVEV (reference sequence). CDR3 DNA: TGTGCCCGCAGTTCTCAAGGGGGTATCGGGATAGAAGAGACCCAGTACTTC. Protein sequence: CARSSQGGIGIEETQYF.

The table lists this clonotype with many counts. The V call is TRBV6-2 or TRBV6-3, the J call TRBJ2-1; 7 nucleotides agree with TRBD1. The V gene end was trimmed by 4 bases and the J gene end by 9 bases; junction bases not matched to a gene: 6. The germline V gene encodes CDR1 MNHEY and CDR2 SVGEGT. The CDR3 covers 13 residues. The CDR3 DNA is TGTGCCAGCAGTTTTCGGGGACAGTTTGAGCAGTTCTTC. Amino acid sequence: CASSFRGQFEQFF.

The rearrangement joins TRBV28 to TRBJ2-5; maybe TRBD1 (5 bases). From germline, CDR1 is MDHEN and CDR2 SYDVKM. V lost 3 bases and J lost 13, with 12 bases in between. This CDR3 has 11 amino acids. The CDR3, as DNA: TGTGCCAGCAGTTTGTCAGGGTTTCTGTACTTC. This encodes CASSLSGFLYF.

This clonotype is a singleton in its sample. V is TRBV7-9 and J is TRBJ2-4, with TRBD1 matching 7 bases. The J call is uncertain, as TRBJ2-7 better fits the DNA end. The CDR3 has 16 amino acids. Germline-derived CDR1 and CDR2 are SEHNR and FQNEAQ (reference sequence). CDR3 DNA sequence: TGTGCCAGCAGCCTCCACAGGGGACCCTATACCTACGAGCAGTACTTC. Its translation: CASSLHRGPYTYEQYF.

The V and J genes are TRBV9 and TRBJ1-2, with D perhaps TRBD1 (5 bases). CDR1 is SGDLS and CDR2 is YYNGEE in the germline V gene. V shed 4 bases and J shed 1 base, with 11 bases lying between them. The CDR3 is made up of 14 amino acids. The CDR3 loop reads CASSTGTLNYGYTF. The CDR3 bases are TGTGCCAGCAGCACCGGGACGCTTAACTATGGCTACACCTTC.

The chain uses TRBV5-8 and TRBJ1-2, with D possibly matching TRBD1 (5 bases). CDR1 and CDR2 (germline): SGHTS, YDEGEE. CDR3 length: 14 amino acids. Between the trimmed V and J ends, which lost 5 bases and 4 bases, there was a span of 15 bases. The CDR3 sequence is CASSMGRTFYGYTF. In DNA, the CDR3 is TGTGCCAGCAGTATGGGGCGAACTTTCTATGGCTACACCTTC.

The CDR3 coding sequence is TGTGCCAACACCTTAGATAACGGGCGAAACAATGAGCAGTTCTTC. Translating gives CANTLDNGRNNEQFF. The chain recombines TRBV7-9 with TRBJ2-1; D is uncertain. The V and J ends lost 10 bases and 5 bases respectively, with 21 bases between them. Germline assignment: CDR1 SEHNR and CDR2 FQNEAQ (reference sequence). This CDR3 comprises 15 residues.

V usage is TRBV7-9 and J usage is TRBJ2-5, with 9 positions matching TRBD1. This CDR3 region has 15 residues. Per the germline V gene, CDR1 is SEHNR and CDR2 is FQNEAQ (reference sequence). After removal of 6 bases from V and 5 bases from J, the junction contained 10 bases not matched to a gene. CDR3 loop: CASSRTGTGMETQYF. In DNA, the CDR3 is TGTGCCAGCAGTCGGACCGGGACAGGGATGGAGACCCAGTACTTC.